Described below is a single T cell receptor beta chain sequence and its context. Antigen: not known. Template material for amplifying TCR beta CDR3 regions consisted of RNA transcripts. In the first-round RT-PCR of the TCR CDR3, the HTBI primer set was used. From the multiplex PCR reads, TCRdb called clonotypes with MiXCR, one entry per CDR3 protein. Of 350,000 to 450,000 distinct CDR3 sequences in the sample, more than 13% were seen once. For ophthalmopathy patients, the Clinical Activity Score was at least 3 and the NOSPECS grade at least 4; duration was under 3 months. The PBMCs were sourced from fresh peripheral blood (around 9.3 ml). The data belong to a study of T cells in Graves' hyperthyroidism and ophthalmopathy. Study-level results: The authors' 13 V-J model separated ophthalmopathy from stable hyperthyroidism.

This CDR3 has 17 residues. The V gene end was trimmed by 5 bases and the J gene end by 7 bases; junction bases not matched to a gene: 15. Germline V gene lookup returns CDR1 PRHDT and CDR2 FYEKMQ (reference sequence). The receptor's source is a man aged 50 or older with Graves' ophthalmopathy. Sequencing input: blood. The chain combines TRBV13 with TRBJ2-1; TRBD2 agrees at 9 bases. CDR3 residues: CASSRTRVSGSLNEQFF. In DNA form, the CDR3 reads TGTGCCAGCAGCCGCACACGGGTTAGCGGGAGCTTAAATGAGCAGTTCTTC.